These 32 T cell receptor beta chains came from one sample sequenced in a study of human T cells and chemical hapten exposure. Stated time point: pre-sensitization, week 0. This sample's treatment: therapeutic diphenylcyclopropenone sensitization with weekly scalp DPC. TCRdb analysed the RACE reads with MiXCR anew, one entry per CDR3 protein. The repertoire includes tens of thousands of distinct CDR3 sequences, roughly 10% of them detected once, and 8% to 10% sits in the top ten. Sample: whole blood, taken in connection with sensitization to the hapten diphenylcyclopropenone (DPC). These receptors came from a man aged 35 to 55 with alopecia areata. Some clones in this sample may be carry-over from other donors' samples.

CDR3: CASTPTGASYNEQFF. As DNA, the CDR3 is TGTGCCAGTACCCCCACGGGGGCGTCCTACAATGAGCAGTTCTTC. The V call is TRBV19, the J call TRBJ2-1; D is tentatively TRBD1 or TRBD2 (6 bases each). Germline CDR1 reads LNHDA; CDR2 reads SQIVND (reference sequence). The CDR3 runs to 15 residues. V was shortened by 7 bases and J by 1 base, with 14 bases between the two germline ends. Supplemented by reference TRBV19 and TRBJ2-1, the full variable domain reads DGGITQSPKYLFRKEGQNVTLSCEQNLNHDAMYWYRQDPGQGLRLIYYSQIVNDFQKGDIAEGYSVSREKKESFPLTVTSAQKNPTAFYLCASTPTGASYNEQFFGPGTRLTVL.

Only a few counts were recorded for this clonotype. V usage is TRBV2 and J usage is TRBJ1-5; D gene unclear. V lost 6 bases to trimming and J lost 4 bases, with 10 bases between them. The CDR3 length is 13 residues. In germline, CDR1 is SNHLY, CDR2 FYNNEI. The CDR3 nucleotides are TGTGCCAGCAGATTCGAGACTAATCAGCCCCAGCATTTT. Protein: CASRFETNQPQHF.

This clonotype was counted only a few times. The chain links TRBV12-3 or TRBV12-4 to TRBJ2-5, with TRBD2 matching 8 bases. J gave up 5 bases and V 1 base, and 6 bases lay outside the gene matches. The length of the CDR3 is 15 residues. The CDR3 bases are TGTGCCAGCAGTTTAGGAGCGGGAGTGGTTGAGACCCAGTACTTC. Translating gives CASSLGAGVVETQYF.

The gene calls are TRBV28 and TRBJ2-5; the D gene could be TRBD1 or TRBD2 (5 bases each). Trimming removed 6 bases from V and 2 bases from J, with 10 bases in between. Germline lookup yields CDR1 MDHEN and CDR2 SYDVKM. The CDR3 covers 13 residues. The CDR3 spells CASRGDGQETQYF. The CDR3 nucleotides are TGTGCCAGCAGGGGGGACGGACAAGAGACCCAGTACTTC.

This clonotype was observed many times. The chain combines TRBV30 with TRBJ2-2, with D possibly TRBD2 on 6 matching bases. The germline V gene encodes CDR1 GTSNPN and CDR2 SVGIG (reference sequence). The V gene lost 6 bases and the J gene lost 5 bases, with 19 bases spanning the gap. The CDR3 loop spans 15 amino acids. CDR3 loop: CACSWGGKGTGELFF. CDR3 sequence (DNA): TGTGCCTGCTCGTGGGGCGGGAAGGGAACCGGGGAGCTGTTTTTT.

The chain uses TRBV5-6 and TRBJ2-1; perhaps TRBD1 as D (5 bases). V lost 3 bases and J lost 0, with 10 bases in between. CDR1 and CDR2 from the germline V gene are SGHDT and YYEEEE. There are 15 residues in the CDR3. The DNA of the CDR3 is TGTGCCAGCAGCTGGGGCCCGAGCTCCTACAATGAGCAGTTCTTC. This encodes CASSWGPSSYNEQFF.

This clonotype has ten or more counts. The chain combines TRBV20-1 with TRBJ2-7, with 9 bases aligning to TRBD2. The V and J ends lost 6 bases and 4 bases, in that order; junction bases with no gene match: 7. This CDR3 has 13 residues. Germline CDR1 DFQATT, CDR2 SNEGSKA (reference sequence). The CDR3 reads CSAYLTSGYEQYF. Here the CDR3 DNA reads TGCAGTGCCTACTTGACTAGCGGTTACGAGCAGTACTTC.

This clonotype was found many times. This sequence joins TRBV28 and TRBJ2-5, with TRBD1 matching over 7 bases. The CDR3 extends over 14 amino acids. J gave up 2 bases and V 6 bases, and 6 bases lay outside the gene matches. Per the germline V gene, CDR1 is MDHEN and CDR2 is SYDVKM. The CDR3 protein is CASRTLGQQETQYF. In DNA, the CDR3 is TGTGCCAGCAGGACTCTGGGACAGCAAGAGACCCAGTACTTC.

This clonotype was seen more than once but under ten times. The chain recombines TRBV6-6 with TRBJ2-2; no firm D call. V was pared by 6 bases and J by 0 bases, with 11 bases between. The CDR3 has 15 residues. Germline values: CDR1 MNHNY, CDR2 SVGAGI (reference sequence). CDR3 sequence (DNA): TGTGCCAGCAGATCGGACCGTCCGAACACCGGGGAGCTGTTTTTT. It is translated as CASRSDRPNTGELFF.

The chain joins TRBV12-3 or TRBV12-4 to TRBJ2-7, with D maybe TRBD1 (5 bases). This CDR3 region has 13 residues. V lost 6 bases to trimming and J lost 5 bases, with 14 bases between them. The CDR3 DNA reads as TGTGCCAGCAGGCCCCAGGGTAACCACGAGCAGTACTTC. Translated, it gives CASRPQGNHEQYF.

As for this clonotype: Being one base from a much bigger clone, this may be a read error. The chain employs TRBV12-3 or TRBV12-4 and TRBJ2-4, with D possibly called TRBD1 or TRBD2 (6 bases each). The CDR3 has 17 residues. Trimming left V 2 bases short and J 8 bases short, with 22 bases between. CDR3 in DNA: TGTGCCAGCAGTTTAAGTTCGTCCGGGGGCGAGGAGGACATTCAGTACTTC. Translated, it gives CASSLSSSGGEEDIQYF.

This clonotype occurred many times. The CDR3 DNA reads TGTGCCAGCAGCCAGCAGGGGAGAGGGGCCAACGTCCTGACTTTC. Its protein is CASSQQGRGANVLTF. The chain uses TRBV14 and TRBJ2-6, with D perhaps TRBD1 (6 bases). The CDR3 loop spans 15 amino acids. Looked up from germline, CDR1 is SGHDN and CDR2 is FVKESK. The ends were cut back, 3 bases at V and 4 bases at J, with 10 bases in the middle.

This clonotype was counted ten times or more. The rearrangement links TRBV20-1 to TRBJ2-5; 10 nucleotides agree with TRBD1. This CDR3 has 14 residues. The germline CDR1 and CDR2 sequences are DFQATT and SNEGSKA (reference sequence). The trim removed 5 bases at V and 6 bases at J, leaving 9 bases unmatched. CDR3 protein: CSALTRDRGQTQYF. In DNA form, the CDR3 reads TGCAGTGCTTTAACCCGGGACAGGGGCCAGACCCAGTACTTC.

This clonotype was detected ten times or more. The genes are TRBV12-3 or TRBV12-4 and TRBJ2-5; D unresolved. The CDR3 is 11 residues long. V was clipped by 5 bases and J by 5 bases, with 6 bases between them. CDR3 nucleotides: TGTGCCAGCAGTGCCGGGGAGACCCAGTACTTC. Encoded protein: CASSAGETQYF.

The chain has TRBV28 and TRBJ1-3; D ambiguous. From germline, CDR1 is MDHEN and CDR2 SYDVKM. V was pared by 5 bases and J by 4 bases, with 9 bases between. CDR3 size: 13 residues. DNA for the CDR3: TGTGCCAGCAGTGAAGTTACAGGAAACACCATATATTTT. It specifies CASSEVTGNTIYF.

The rearrangement uses TRBV9 and TRBJ2-2; no clear D. Germline CDR1 is SGDLS and CDR2 is YYNGEE. The CDR3 loop spans 13 amino acids. Trimming left V 0 bases short and J 5 bases short, with 5 bases between. CDR3 protein: CASSVDWTGELFF. CDR3 coding DNA: TGTGCCAGCAGCGTAGACTGGACCGGGGAGCTGTTTTTT.

This clonotype was seen a handful of times. V and J are TRBV4-1 and TRBJ1-1, with a tentative D call TRBD1 (6 bases). The CDR3 runs 16 residues. Per germline, CDR1 MGHRA and CDR2 YSYEKL. V was pared by 4 bases and J by 5 bases, with 20 bases between. This CDR3 reads CASSPRGVGGQTEAFF. The CDR3 DNA follows: TGCGCCAGCAGCCCTCGCGGGGTCGGTGGACAGACTGAAGCTTTCTTT.

This clonotype was counted many times. This sequence joins TRBV10-1 and TRBJ2-1, with D perhaps TRBD1 (5 bases). Per germline, CDR1 WNHNN and CDR2 SYGVQD (reference sequence). Trimming removed 4 bases from V and 7 bases from J, with 8 bases in between. This CDR3 region has 12 residues. CDR3 in amino acids: CASSGRENEQFF. CDR3 DNA sequence: TGCGCCAGCAGTGGCAGGGAAAATGAGCAGTTCTTC.

This clonotype was recorded many times. The chain is built from TRBV7-8 and TRBJ2-5; TRBD2 aligns across 13 bases. With 4 bases clipped from V and 1 base from J, the junction kept 6 bases outside the gene matches. The CDR3 loop spans 17 amino acids. Germline V lookup: CDR1 SGHVS, CDR2 FQNEAQ. The CDR3 reads CASSYWTSGSLQETQYF. The CDR3 bases are TGTGCCAGCAGCTACTGGACTAGCGGGAGTCTCCAAGAGACCCAGTACTTC.

This clonotype was seen repeatedly, ten times or more. V usage is TRBV7-8 and J usage is TRBJ2-6, with D perhaps matching TRBD1 (5 bases). The CDR3 is made up of 16 amino acids. The germline CDR1 and CDR2 sequences are SGHVS and FQNEAQ. V lost 3 bases to trimming and J lost 1 base, with 10 bases between them. For the CDR3, the DNA is TGTGCCAGCAGCTTTCATACAGGTTCTGGGGCCAACGTCCTGACTTTC. Its protein product is CASSFHTGSGANVLTF.

Ten or more counts support this clonotype. This rearrangement joins TRBV3-1 to TRBJ2-5; 11 bases match TRBD2. Germline lookup yields CDR1 LGHDT and CDR2 YNNKEL (reference sequence). This CDR3 region has 14 residues. Trimming removed 8 bases from V and 2 bases from J; junction bases left unmatched: 4. The CDR3 DNA is TGTGCCAGCGGGACTAGCGGAACTCAAGAGACCCAGTACTTC. Its translation: CASGTSGTQETQYF.

This clonotype was counted many times. The DNA for the CDR3 is TGTGCCAGCAGTCCGAGGACACTGTCTGGGGCCAACGTCCTGACTTTC. Amino acids: CASSPRTLSGANVLTF. This rearrangement joins TRBV12-3 or TRBV12-4 to TRBJ2-6; D is perhaps TRBD1 (5 bases). V was clipped by 5 bases and J by 1 base, with 12 bases between them. The CDR3 runs 16 residues.

This clonotype has at least ten counts. The chain links TRBV11-1 to TRBJ2-7; tentative D call: TRBD1 (7 bases). Germline V lookup: CDR1 SGHAT, CDR2 FQDESV (reference sequence). The ends were cut back, 4 bases at V and 1 base at J, with 26 bases in the middle. The CDR3 runs 19 residues. This CDR3 is CASSSKRYFAGQRSYEQYF. The CDR3 DNA reads as TGTGCCAGCAGCTCAAAAAGGTACTTTGCGGGACAGAGGTCCTACGAGCAGTACTTC.

The rearrangement uses TRBV2 and TRBJ1-4; 9 nucleotides agree with TRBD1. Germline V gives CDR1 SNHLY, CDR2 FYNNEI. With V trimmed by 7 bases and J by 4 bases, 1 base remained unmatched. The CDR3 consists of 13 residues. The CDR3 sequence: CASNRGLNEKLFF. CDR3 nucleotide sequence: TGTGCCAGCAACAGGGGGCTTAATGAAAAACTGTTTTTT.

This clonotype was detected ten times or more. CDR3 in DNA: TGTGCCAGCAGTTCCTCGGGGACTAGCGGCCCCTACGAGCAGTACTTC. Encoded protein: CASSSSGTSGPYEQYF. The gene calls are TRBV6-6 and TRBJ2-7, with TRBD2 matching over 11 bases. The CDR3 totals 16 residues. V was pared by 4 bases and J by 2 bases, with 7 bases of the junction left unmatched. Germline V gives CDR1 MNHNY, CDR2 SVGAGI (reference sequence).

In this sample, this clonotype turned up a few times. This CDR3 is CASSVMGGYEQYF. The CDR3 DNA sequence: TGTGCCAGCAGTGTGATGGGCGGGTACGAGCAGTACTTC. The rearrangement joins TRBV28 to TRBJ2-7, with D possibly matching TRBD2 (5 bases). CDR3 length equals 13 residues. V was cut by 5 bases and J by 4 bases, with 12 bases left in between. Per the germline V gene, CDR1 is MDHEN and CDR2 is SYDVKM. The entire variable domain, with the rest obtained from reference TRBV28 and TRBJ2-7, is as follows: DVKVTQSSRYLVKRTGEKVFLECVQDMDHENMFWYRQDPGLGLRLIYFSYDVKMKEKGDIPEGYSVSREKKERFSLILESASTNQTSMYLCASSVMGGYEQYFGPGTRLTVT.

This clonotype showed up many times. J is TRBJ1-6 and V is TRBV28; D is possibly TRBD1 (6 bases). Germline V gene sequence: CDR1 MDHEN, CDR2 SYDVKM. Trimming removed 6 bases from V and 8 bases from J, with 17 bases in between. The CDR3 spans 15 residues. The CDR3, as DNA: TGTGCCAGCAGCCCCCGAGACAGGAGTTATTCACCCCTCCACTTT. It is translated as CASSPRDRSYSPLHF.

The sample holds many counts of this clonotype. This chain links TRBV7-9 with TRBJ2-7; maybe TRBD1 (7 bases). Deletions cut 0 bases from V and 5 bases from J, with 14 bases between. The CDR3 loop spans 15 amino acids. Germline assignment: CDR1 SEHNR and CDR2 FQNEAQ (reference sequence). The CDR3 loop reads CASSLAGQGGDEQYF. The CDR3 region has the DNA TGTGCCAGCAGCTTAGCGGGGCAGGGGGGCGACGAGCAGTACTTC.

CDR3 DNA: TGTGCCACCAGCAGAGATCCACCTTATGGCTACACCTTC. Protein product: CATSRDPPYGYTF. The chain uses TRBV15 and TRBJ1-2; D unclear. Germline V CDR1 and CDR2: LNHNV, YYDKDF (reference sequence). The germline V and J ends were trimmed by 0 bases and 5 bases, with 7 bases remaining between them. This CDR3 spans 13 amino acids. Based on the CDR3 plus reference TRBV15 and TRBJ1-2, the full variable domain is DAMVIQNPRYQVTQFGKPVTLSCSQTLNHNVMYWYQQKSSQAPKLLFHYYDKDFNNEADTPDNFQSRRPNTSFCFLDIRSPGLGDTAMYLCATSRDPPYGYTFGSGTRLTVV.

The table lists this clonotype with many counts. This chain connects TRBV20-1 to TRBJ2-3; D unresolved. Trimming took off 6 bases at V and 4 bases at J, with 17 bases between the two ends. The CDR3 extends over 14 amino acids. Per germline, CDR1 DFQATT and CDR2 SNEGSKA (reference sequence). CDR3 nucleotide sequence: TGCAGTGCCGCTAACCGGGTTGGGCCAGATACGCAGTATTTT. Translation gives CSAANRVGPDTQYF.

In its sample, this clonotype was seen a few times. This chain connects TRBV5-5 to TRBJ2-5; no clear D. Germline loops: CDR1 SGHKS, CDR2 YYEKEE (reference sequence). The CDR3 contains 11 residues. With 4 bases removed from V and 2 bases from J, the gap between germline ends came to 3 bases. CDR3 coding DNA: TGTGCCAGCAGCGGACAAGAGACCCAGTACTTC. Residues: CASSGQETQYF.

This clonotype was observed a few times. The chain is built from TRBV28 and TRBJ2-1, with 13 bases fitting TRBD2. Germline V gene lookup returns CDR1 MDHEN and CDR2 SYDVKM. V lost 5 bases and J lost 8; bases outside the gene matches: 6. The CDR3 is made up of 15 amino acids. The CDR3 here is CASSRGTSGTDEQFF. The CDR3 nucleotides are TGTGCCAGCAGTCGGGGGACTAGCGGGACGGATGAGCAGTTCTTC.